Below, 9 T cell receptor beta chains from the same sample are listed, as sequenced in a study of technical replicates of blood from four donors. This table comes from immunoSEQ multiplex PCR, and its TCRdb copy is limited to in-frame clones, with some not included. The profile covers about 100,000 clones, with 95% appearing a single time and 0.3% to 0.35% taken by the ten largest. The sequencing sample was made of T cells isolated from PBMCs. The origin of the receptors is a human donor in good health.

This clone has a single count. V is TRBV6-5 and J is TRBJ2-3; TRBD2 agrees at 10 bases. Germline assignment: CDR1 MNHEY and CDR2 SVGAGI. The CDR3 totals 14 residues. V lost 6 bases and J lost 5; bases outside the gene matches: 5. The CDR3 nucleotides read TGTGCCAGCAGGAGCGGGAGGGCCAGAGATACGCAGTATTTT. This sequence encodes CASRSGRARDTQYF.

The chain joins TRBV5-6 to TRBJ2-1; 7 bases align to TRBD2. Per germline, CDR1 SGHDT and CDR2 YYEEEE. J lost 9 bases, V lost 4 bases, and 4 bases had no gene match. This CDR3 is built from 12 residues. The CDR3, as DNA: TGTGCCAGCAGCCTACTAGCGATTGAGCAGTTCTTC. Amino acids: CASSLLAIEQFF.

The J gene is TRBJ2-3, the V gene TRBV7-2; TRBD1 matches at 11 bases. This CDR3 contains 18 residues. Germline values: CDR1 SGHTA, CDR2 FQGNSA. Trimming at V came to 1 base and at J to 5 bases, leaving 11 bases not matched to a gene. CDR3 nucleotides: TGTGCCAGCAGCTTAGAGGTTTCGGGACAGGGGGTGGGAGATACGCAGTATTTT. Translating it yields CASSLEVSGQGVGDTQYF.

The rearrangement links TRBV7-2 to TRBJ2-1; a weak D match, TRBD2 (7 bases). Germline CDR1 SGHTA, CDR2 FQGNSA. The length of the CDR3 is 15 residues. V was cut by 1 base and J by 7 bases, with 14 bases left in between. The CDR3 DNA reads TGTGCCAGCAGCTTAGGGGCGGGGAGGGGGAATGAGCAGTTCTTC. This translates into CASSLGAGRGNEQFF.

This clone was detected a few times. The chain links TRBV30 to TRBJ1-4; 7 bases are shared with TRBD1. This CDR3 spans 13 amino acids. Germline assignment: CDR1 GTSNPN and CDR2 SVGIG (reference sequence). V lost 3 bases and J lost 13; bases outside the gene matches: 11. The CDR3 DNA reads TGTGCCTGGAGGTGGTTAGGGGGCGATGCACTGTTTTTT. This codes for CAWRWLGGDALFF.

The V call is TRBV18, the J call TRBJ2-3, with D perhaps TRBD1 (6 bases). Per the germline V gene, CDR1 is KGHSH and CDR2 is LQKENI. This CDR3 spans 15 amino acids. Deletions cut 0 bases from V and 4 bases from J, with 11 bases between. The CDR3 reads CASSPPSTGSDTQYF. As DNA, the CDR3 is TGTGCCAGCTCACCACCGTCCACAGGGTCAGATACGCAGTATTTT.

This chain joins TRBV5-6 and TRBJ2-7; 7 bases agree with TRBD2. The CDR3 consists of 14 residues. V dropped 2 bases and J dropped 3; count of bases not matched to a gene: 5. Germline V lookup: CDR1 SGHDT, CDR2 YYEEEE. Here the CDR3 reads CASSFSWGGYEQYF. CDR3 coding DNA: TGTGCCAGCAGCTTCTCCTGGGGGGGCTACGAGCAGTACTTC.

The chain links TRBV5-6 to TRBJ2-3; D ambiguous. V lost 0 bases and J lost 2, with 4 bases in between. The CDR3 sequence is 13 residues long. CDR1 and CDR2 (germline): SGHDT, YYEEEE. CDR3 region: CASSLGHTDTQYF. The CDR3 coding sequence is TGTGCCAGCAGCTTGGGACACACAGATACGCAGTATTTT.

CDR3 nucleotide sequence: TGTGCCAGCAGCTCCCTTCTAGCGGGAGGGGAGACCCAGTACTTC. Its protein is CASSSLLAGGETQYF. The chain has TRBV5-4 and TRBJ2-5; 12 bases are shared with TRBD2. CDR3 length equals 15 residues. The V gene end was trimmed by 3 bases and the J gene end by 5 bases; junction bases not matched to a gene: 5. In germline, CDR1 is SGHNT, CDR2 YYREEE (reference sequence).